Below are 14 T cell receptor beta chains sequenced from a single sample in a study of cytotoxic CD8 clonotypes in ibrutinib-treated CLL (dated by TCRdb to about 2021). The library was built by means of the immunoSEQ multiplex PCR assay. Sourced from immuneACCESS, this table was stored by TCRdb with only in-frame sequences that have V and J called. A share of the clones is absent; for the studies checked, an unresolved V gene accounts for under half, and the remainder has no known explanation. Within this sample are about 140,000 clones, with about 91% of them counted one time only. The ten largest account for more than 10% of the sample. The time point label on this specimen signifies: about a year on ibrutinib. Sample: PBMCs, taken after 12 months of ibrutinib treatment. The receptors stem from a human donor with chronic lymphocytic leukemia.

The chain recombines TRBV7-3 with TRBJ2-2, with 7 bases lining up with TRBD1. CDR1 SGHTA and CDR2 FQGTGA come from the germline V gene. Trimming cost V 5 bases and J 0 bases; bases outside gene matches: 6. The CDR3 is 16 residues long. The CDR3 nucleotides are TGTGCCAGCAGCCACGGACAGGTGACGAACACCGGGGAGCTGTTTTTT. The encoded protein is CASSHGQVTNTGELFF.

The chain joins TRBV11-2 to TRBJ2-1; 7 positions agree with TRBD2. Trimming removed 5 bases from V and 2 bases from J; junction bases left unmatched: 15. This CDR3 comprises 18 residues. Germline CDR1 and CDR2: SGHAT and FQNNGV. Here the CDR3 DNA reads TGTGCCAGCAGCCCGATTTATAGGCTAGCGGAACCCTACAATGAGCAGTTCTTC. Encoded protein: CASSPIYRLAEPYNEQFF.

The chain recombines TRBV27 with TRBJ2-2; no clear D. The CDR3 loop spans 15 amino acids. Germline loops: CDR1 MNHEY, CDR2 SMNVEV (reference sequence). Trimming took off 7 bases at V and 1 base at J, with 13 bases between the two ends. CDR3 region: CASKVRPMNTGELFF. CDR3 DNA sequence: TGTGCCAGCAAGGTTAGACCGATGAACACCGGGGAGCTGTTTTTT.

This sequence joins TRBV7-9 and TRBJ2-5; D not certain. CDR1 and CDR2 (germline): SEHNR, FQNEAQ (reference sequence). The V end was cut by 2 bases, the J end by 4 bases, with 11 bases between. The length of the CDR3 is 14 residues. The CDR3 here is CASSLFGGGETQYF. The DNA of the CDR3 is TGTGCCAGCAGCTTATTCGGTGGCGGAGAGACCCAGTACTTC.

This clone was recorded a few times. This chain links TRBV19 with TRBJ2-3; D unresolved. V lost 4 bases and J lost 2, with 4 bases in between. This CDR3 is 12 amino acids long. Germline CDR1 and CDR2: LNHDA and SQIVND (reference sequence). This chain's CDR3 is CASSKNTDTQYF. DNA for the CDR3: TGTGCCAGTAGTAAAAACACAGATACGCAGTATTTT.

The chain has TRBV27 and TRBJ2-1; the D gene is possibly TRBD2 (6 bases). The CDR3 is 12 residues long. V was trimmed by 5 bases and J by 7 bases, leaving 9 bases between them. The germline CDR1 and CDR2 sequences are MNHEY and SMNVEV (reference sequence). CDR3 bases: TGTGCCAGCAGTCGGGGGATAAATGAGCAGTTCTTC. This sequence encodes CASSRGINEQFF.

This clone was seen more than once but under ten times. The chain combines TRBV19 with TRBJ1-1; 9 nucleotides agree with TRBD1. V dropped 2 bases and J dropped 1; count of bases not matched to a gene: 5. The V gene's germline CDR1 is LNHDA and CDR2 SQIVND (reference sequence). This CDR3 is 16 amino acids long. Written as DNA, the CDR3 is TGTGCCAGTAGTATACGAGGGGGACAGGGGAACACTGAAGCTTTCTTT. It yields the protein CASSIRGGQGNTEAFF. Using reference TRBV19 and TRBJ1-1 for the parts outside the CDR3, the full variable domain is DGGITQSPKYLFRKEGQNVTLSCEQNLNHDAMYWYRQDPGQGLRLIYYSQIVNDFQKGDIAEGYSVSREKKESFPLTVTSAQKNPTAFYLCASSIRGGQGNTEAFFGQGTRLTVV.

The V call is TRBV6-1, the J call TRBJ2-7, with a tentative D call TRBD2 (5 bases). The CDR3 runs to 12 residues. Trimming removed 8 bases from V and 6 bases from J, with 14 bases in between. CDR1 is MNHNS, CDR2 SASEGT, per germline. CDR3 sequence (DNA): TGTGCCAGCTGGGAGTTGGCGGGCGAGCAGTACTTC. Its protein product is CASWELAGEQYF.

The chain carries TRBV27 and TRBJ2-5, with D hard to call. CDR1 is MNHEY and CDR2 is SMNVEV in the germline V gene (reference sequence). This CDR3 is built from 14 residues. V lost 3 bases and J lost 5, with 13 bases in between. CDR3 region: CASSFGVSPETQYF. DNA of the CDR3: TGTGCCAGCAGTTTTGGGGTGTCTCCGGAGACCCAGTACTTC.

The chain recombines TRBV19 with TRBJ2-3; unclear D gene. Trimming shortened V by 3 bases and J by 5 bases, and 6 bases separated the two germline ends. The V gene's germline CDR1 is LNHDA and CDR2 SQIVND (reference sequence). The CDR3 has 12 residues. In DNA, the CDR3 is TGTGCCAGTAGTATTAAGGGAGATACGCAGTATTTT. It translates to CASSIKGDTQYF.

V is TRBV19 and J is TRBJ2-7; 9 nucleotides agree with TRBD2. The V gene end was trimmed by 3 bases and the J gene end by 2 bases; junction bases not matched to a gene: 11. CDR3 length: 17 amino acids. Germline loops: CDR1 LNHDA, CDR2 SQIVND (reference sequence). The CDR3 spells CASSMGFQGLAPYEQYF. The DNA for the CDR3 is TGTGCCAGTAGTATGGGGTTCCAAGGACTAGCGCCCTACGAGCAGTACTTC.

The chain couples TRBV13 to TRBJ2-5; D is unresolved. V dropped 2 bases and J dropped 4 bases, with 11 bases sitting between them. Germline V gene data show CDR1 as PRHDT and CDR2 as FYEKMQ (reference sequence). CDR3 length: 14 amino acids. The CDR3 DNA reads as TGTGCCAGCAGCTTAAGTAGGCGGTTAGAGACCCAGTACTTC. Its protein product is CASSLSRRLETQYF.

The sample holds a few counts of this clone. The same CDR3 is also encoded by other DNA sequences in this sample. The chain has TRBV19 and TRBJ1-5; 7 bases match TRBD1. CDR3 size: 15 residues. Germline lookup yields CDR1 LNHDA and CDR2 SQIVND (reference sequence). V shed 3 bases, J shed 1 base, and the junction held 3 bases outside the gene matches. The DNA for the CDR3 is TGTGCCAGTAGTATTGGCAGGGGGAGCAATCAGCCCCAGCATTTT. Its protein product is CASSIGRGSNQPQHF.

V usage is TRBV6-5 and J usage is TRBJ1-2; D unresolved. V was clipped by 10 bases and J by 8 bases, with 11 bases between them. The length of the CDR3 is 10 residues. CDR1 is MNHEY, CDR2 SVGAGI, per germline. The CDR3 DNA reads TGTGCCACCCGGTCTCACGGCTACACCTTC. Its protein product is CATRSHGYTF.